These 29 T cell receptor beta chains were sequenced from one sample in a study of shared clonotypes between healthy human individuals. Naive CD8 populations comprised CD45RO-negative cells positively selected for CCR7, excluding terminally differentiated effector memory CD45RA+ cells. Some clones are missing from TCRdb's copy, which holds only in-frame ones; the method was immunoSEQ multiplex PCR. Among about 2.1 million clones listed, just under 95% were seen once. Sequencing was performed on naive CD8+ T cells from PBMCs. These receptors originate from a man aged 18 to 30 in good health. Some clones in this sample may be carry-over from other donors' samples.

V usage is TRBV7-9 and J usage is TRBJ2-5; 8 bases are shared with TRBD1. Germline assignment: CDR1 SEHNR and CDR2 FQNEAQ (reference sequence). J gave up 0 bases and V 6 bases, and 9 bases lay outside the gene matches. This CDR3 is built from 16 residues. The CDR3 region is CASRRPDRGNQETQYF. For the CDR3, the DNA is TGTGCCAGCAGGCGCCCCGACAGGGGAAACCAAGAGACCCAGTACTTC. Full variable domain (outside the CDR3, taken from reference TRBV7-9 and TRBJ2-5): DTGVSQNPRHKITKRGQNVTFRCDPISEHNRLYWYRQTLGQGPEFLTYFQNEAQLEKSRLLSDRFSAERPKGSFSTLEIQRTEQGDSAMYLCASRRPDRGNQETQYFGPGTRLLVL.

This clone is a singleton in its sample. The V call is TRBV11-3, the J call TRBJ2-1; 9 bases line up with TRBD2. This CDR3 is built from 15 residues. Trimming took 5 bases from V and 8 from J; bases not matched to a gene: 10. The V gene's germline CDR1 is SGHNT and CDR2 YENEEA. This chain's CDR3 is CASSLSGSGSHEQFF. The CDR3 DNA follows: TGTGCCAGCAGCCTATCAGGTAGCGGGAGCCATGAGCAGTTCTTC.

This sequence joins TRBV28 and TRBJ1-2, with D tentatively TRBD1 (5 bases). CDR3 length: 15 residues. Trimming left V 2 bases short and J 4 bases short, with 14 bases between. The germline gives CDR1 MDHEN, CDR2 SYDVKM. The CDR3 loop reads CASSLMGQRSYGYTF. The CDR3 nucleotides are TGTGCCAGCAGTTTAATGGGGCAGAGATCCTATGGCTACACCTTC.

Here the CDR3 reads CASRALGEKLFF. The CDR3 coding sequence is TGTGCCAGCCGGGCCCTCGGTGAAAAACTGTTTTTT. The chain has TRBV6-1 and TRBJ1-4; D unclear. CDR3 length: 12 amino acids. Trimming took off 8 bases at V and 7 bases at J, with 11 bases between the two ends. In germline, CDR1 is MNHNS, CDR2 SASEGT.

This chain joins TRBV7-3 and TRBJ2-3, with TRBD2 matching 7 bases. Unmatched junction bases numbered 10, after V lost 6 bases and J lost 4 bases. This CDR3 comprises 15 residues. Per germline, CDR1 SGHTA and CDR2 FQGTGA. Written as DNA, the CDR3 is TGTGCCAGCAGTTGGGGGACTACCCCCGCAGATACGCAGTATTTT. It yields the protein CASSWGTTPADTQYF.

This clone has a single count. The chain is built from TRBV11-2 and TRBJ2-7, with TRBD2 matching over 8 bases. The CDR3 extends over 15 amino acids. The germline V gene encodes CDR1 SGHAT and CDR2 FQNNGV. J was trimmed by 4 bases and V by 5 bases; bases with no gene match: 10. CDR3 protein: CASSRAGEGLYEQYF. DNA for the CDR3: TGTGCCAGCAGCCGAGCGGGAGAGGGGTTATACGAGCAGTACTTC.

The chain has TRBV9 and TRBJ2-5, with D possibly TRBD1 on 6 matching bases. The CDR3 has 16 amino acids. Germline V gene sequence: CDR1 SGDLS, CDR2 YYNGEE. The V end was cut by 4 bases, the J end by 1 base, with 17 bases between. For the CDR3, the DNA is TGTGCCAGCAGCCACCCACAGGGATTGGGCCAAGAGACCCAGTACTTC. Translation gives CASSHPQGLGQETQYF.

This clone has a single count. The chain joins TRBV15 to TRBJ2-5, with no clear D. Germline V gives CDR1 LNHNV, CDR2 YYDKDF (reference sequence). The CDR3 is made up of 14 amino acids. V lost 6 bases, J lost 0 bases, and 11 bases lay in between. The CDR3 protein is CATRNDLYQETQYF. The CDR3 DNA sequence: TGTGCCACCAGGAACGACTTGTACCAAGAGACCCAGTACTTC.

J is TRBJ2-7 and V is TRBV5-1; D unresolved. The CDR3 contains 13 residues. Germline CDR1 reads SGHRS; CDR2 reads YFSETQ. Trimming pared 4 bases from V and 2 bases from J, leaving 10 bases between. The CDR3 region has the DNA TGCGCCAGCAGCGTGGACGTTACCTACGAGCAGTACTTC. This gives the protein CASSVDVTYEQYF. Full variable domain (remainder filled in from reference TRBV5-1 and TRBJ2-7): KAGVTQTPRYLIKTRGQQVTLSCSPISGHRSVSWYQQTPGQGLQFLFEYFSETQRNKGNFPGRFSGRQFSNSRSEMNVSTLELGDSALYLCASSVDVTYEQYFGPGTRLTVT.

CDR3 sequence reads: CASSLGNPGGQNEQFF. The CDR3 coding sequence is TGCGCCAGCAGCTTGGGAAACCCCGGAGGGCAAAATGAGCAGTTCTTC. V gene TRBV5-1 combines with J gene TRBJ2-1; maybe TRBD2 (6 bases). Germline V gene lookup returns CDR1 SGHRS and CDR2 YFSETQ. V shed 0 bases and J shed 7 bases, with 17 bases lying between them. CDR3 length: 16 amino acids.

The chain is built from TRBV5-1 and TRBJ1-2, with D unresolved. The V end lost 1 base, the J end lost 4 bases, and 8 bases lay between the germline ends. CDR1 is SGHRS, CDR2 YFSETQ, per germline. The CDR3 loop spans 13 amino acids. CDR3: CASSLPDFYGYTF. The CDR3 coding sequence is TGCGCCAGCAGCTTGCCCGACTTCTATGGCTACACCTTC.

This rearrangement joins TRBV5-1 to TRBJ2-2; D is uncertain. The ends were cut back, 4 bases at V and 2 bases at J, with 12 bases in the middle. The CDR3 sequence is 15 residues long. Looked up from germline, CDR1 is SGHRS and CDR2 is YFSETQ. The CDR3 DNA reads as TGCGCCAGCAGCCCTAACCATGCTAACACCGGGGAGCTGTTTTTT. Translated: CASSPNHANTGELFF.

The CDR3 coding sequence is TGTGCCAGCAGCCCATACAGGGGGTTCTACGAGCAGTACTTC. Translating gives CASSPYRGFYEQYF. This chain joins TRBV6-5 and TRBJ2-7, with 8 bases identical to TRBD1. With 6 bases clipped from V and 3 bases from J, the junction kept 7 bases outside the gene matches. The CDR3 runs to 14 residues. Per germline, CDR1 MNHEY and CDR2 SVGAGI.

V usage is TRBV9 and J usage is TRBJ1-2; possible D gene TRBD1, 6 bases. Trimming stripped 0 bases from V and 5 bases from J, with 14 bases between. CDR1 is SGDLS and CDR2 is YYNGEE in the germline V gene. The CDR3 loop spans 15 amino acids. In nucleotides, the CDR3 is TGTGCCAGCAGCGTAGAAATTGGACAGCCGTATGGCTACACCTTC. Its protein is CASSVEIGQPYGYTF.

The rearrangement joins TRBV6-6 to TRBJ2-2; the D gene is possibly TRBD1 (5 bases). The CDR3 is made up of 15 amino acids. The V end was cut by 1 base, the J end by 6 bases, with 12 bases between. Germline V gives CDR1 MNHNY, CDR2 SVGAGI (reference sequence). For the CDR3, the DNA is TGTGCCAGCAGTTACTTAGGGCAGGGCTCCGGGGAGCTGTTTTTT. Translation: CASSYLGQGSGELFF.

The chain uses TRBV7-9 and TRBJ2-1; D gene unclear. V was shortened by 3 bases and J by 2 bases, with 14 bases between the two germline ends. Germline lookup yields CDR1 SEHNR and CDR2 FQNEAQ (reference sequence). The CDR3 totals 16 residues. The CDR3: CASSLGWADTYNEQFF. The CDR3 DNA sequence: TGTGCCAGCAGCTTGGGCTGGGCCGATACCTACAATGAGCAGTTCTTC. Complete variable domain (other parts from reference TRBV7-9 and TRBJ2-1): DTGVSQNPRHKITKRGQNVTFRCDPISEHNRLYWYRQTLGQGPEFLTYFQNEAQLEKSRLLSDRFSAERPKGSFSTLEIQRTEQGDSAMYLCASSLGWADTYNEQFFGPGTRLTVL.

J is TRBJ2-7 and V is TRBV28; TRBD1 aligns across 7 bases. CDR3 length: 16 amino acids. Germline lookup yields CDR1 MDHEN and CDR2 SYDVKM. J gave up 0 bases and V 5 bases, and 10 bases lay outside the gene matches. CDR3 sequence: CASSTLTGFFSYEQYF. The CDR3 region has the DNA TGTGCCAGCAGTACGCTGACAGGGTTCTTCTCCTACGAGCAGTACTTC.

The genes are TRBV10-3 and TRBJ2-3; either TRBD1 or TRBD2 may fit D (5 bases each). V was clipped by 5 bases and J by 2 bases, with 17 bases between them. CDR1 is ENHRY and CDR2 is SYGVKD in the germline V gene. The CDR3 totals 16 residues. The CDR3 spells CAISQIGAGTTDTQYF. In nucleotides, the CDR3 is TGTGCCATCAGTCAAATCGGGGCGGGCACCACAGATACGCAGTATTTT.

The chain employs TRBV12-5 and TRBJ2-5; TRBD2 might be the D (5 bases). The CDR3 is 17 amino acids. Trimming cost V 1 base and J 2 bases, with 17 bases left between them. Germline loops: CDR1 LGHNT, CDR2 FRNRAP. Here the CDR3 DNA reads TGTGCTAGTGGTTTGGAGGCCGGGGAAGGCCTACAAGAGACCCAGTACTTC. It encodes CASGLEAGEGLQETQYF.

The V call is TRBV10-3, the J call TRBJ1-4; D unresolved. The CDR3 is made up of 12 amino acids. Deletions cut 3 bases from V and 5 bases from J, with 4 bases between. The germline V gene has CDR1 ENHRY and CDR2 SYGVKD. CDR3 sequence: CAISEENEKLFF. The CDR3 nucleotides are TGTGCCATCAGTGAAGAAAATGAAAAACTGTTTTTT.

The chain combines TRBV7-9 with TRBJ2-2, with TRBD2 matching over 7 bases. The CDR3 consists of 16 residues. The V and J ends lost 5 bases and 3 bases, in that order; junction bases with no gene match: 9. The germline V gene has CDR1 SEHNR and CDR2 FQNEAQ (reference sequence). CDR3 sequence (DNA): TGTGCCAGCAGCCCTCCGGTCGGGAGGCACACCGGGGAGCTGTTTTTT. It translates to CASSPPVGRHTGELFF. Full variable domain (outside the CDR3, taken from reference TRBV7-9 and TRBJ2-2): DTGVSQNPRHKITKRGQNVTFRCDPISEHNRLYWYRQTLGQGPEFLTYFQNEAQLEKSRLLSDRFSAERPKGSFSTLEIQRTEQGDSAMYLCASSPPVGRHTGELFFGEGSRLTVL.

The chain carries TRBV15 and TRBJ1-1; the match to TRBD1 covers 7 bases. The CDR3 extends over 14 amino acids. Unmatched junction bases numbered 4, after V lost 5 bases and J lost 1 base. Germline V gene data show CDR1 as LNHNV and CDR2 as YYDKDF (reference sequence). CDR3 protein: CATSGDSPNTEAFF. CDR3 DNA sequence: TGTGCCACCAGCGGGGACAGCCCGAACACTGAAGCTTTCTTT.

The chain links TRBV28 to TRBJ2-7; D not certain. This CDR3 spans 16 amino acids. Germline CDR1 reads MDHEN; CDR2 reads SYDVKM. V was clipped by 1 base and J by 0 bases, with 13 bases between them. In DNA, the CDR3 is TGTGCCAGCAGTTTATCGCTGGGCAAGATCTCCTACGAGCAGTACTTC. It translates to CASSLSLGKISYEQYF.

The chain carries TRBV6-5 and TRBJ2-1, with D perhaps matching TRBD2 (6 bases). V lost 0 bases to trimming and J lost 7 bases, with 13 bases between them. From germline, CDR1 is MNHEY and CDR2 SVGAGI. This CDR3 is 15 amino acids long. The CDR3 DNA sequence: TGTGCCAGCAGTTACTCTAGGGCGGGACTGAATGAGCAGTTCTTC. Encoded protein: CASSYSRAGLNEQFF.

The CDR3 sequence: CASSREAYSPLHF. As DNA, the CDR3 is TGTGCCAGTAGTAGGGAGGCCTATTCACCCCTCCACTTT. The rearrangement uses TRBV19 and TRBJ1-6, with D hard to call. Germline-derived CDR1 and CDR2 are LNHDA and SQIVND (reference sequence). CDR3 size: 13 residues. Between the trimmed V and J ends, which lost 4 bases and 8 bases, there was a span of 9 bases.

The genes are TRBV28 and TRBJ1-1; TRBD1 matches 7 bases. The length of the CDR3 is 15 residues. V dropped 5 bases and J dropped 2; count of bases not matched to a gene: 8. Germline CDR1 reads MDHEN; CDR2 reads SYDVKM. CDR3 bases: TGTGCCAGCAGTCCGATGTGGGACAGTAACACTGAAGCTTTCTTT. This gives the protein CASSPMWDSNTEAFF.

V and J are TRBV15 and TRBJ2-2; the D is unclear. The CDR3 consists of 14 residues. Trimming removed 0 bases at V and 6 bases at J, with 8 bases between. Per germline, CDR1 LNHNV and CDR2 YYDKDF (reference sequence). CDR3 DNA sequence: TGTGCCACCAGCAGAGATTGGAATTCCGGGGAGCTGTTTTTT. This encodes CATSRDWNSGELFF.

The genes are TRBV19 and TRBJ2-1; 8 bases map to TRBD2. From germline, CDR1 is LNHDA and CDR2 SQIVND (reference sequence). The ends lost 6 bases at V and 8 bases at J; junction bases unmatched: 6. This CDR3 is 13 amino acids long. The CDR3 sequence is CASRGLGFHEQFF. DNA of the CDR3: TGTGCCAGTAGGGGACTAGGATTTCATGAGCAGTTCTTC.

The CDR3 region has the DNA TGTGCCAGCAGTGCAGGGGAGTACGGCGAGCAGTACTTC. Protein product: CASSAGEYGEQYF. The V gene is TRBV6-1, the J gene TRBJ2-7; TRBD1 is a possible D gene (6 bases). This CDR3 has 13 amino acids. Trimming removed 4 bases from V and 6 bases from J, with 13 bases in between. In germline, CDR1 is MNHNS, CDR2 SASEGT.